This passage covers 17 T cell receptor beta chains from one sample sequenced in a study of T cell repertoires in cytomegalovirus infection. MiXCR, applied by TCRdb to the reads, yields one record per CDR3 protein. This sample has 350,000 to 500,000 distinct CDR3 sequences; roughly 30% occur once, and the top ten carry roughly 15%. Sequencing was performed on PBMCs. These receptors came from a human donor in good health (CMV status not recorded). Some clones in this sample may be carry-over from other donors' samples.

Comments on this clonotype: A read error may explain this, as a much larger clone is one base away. DNA of the CDR3: TGTGCCAGCAGCTTAGCTTTGGCAGGGGGCTCAACGTCAGATACGCAGTATTTT. It specifies CASSLALAGGSTSDTQYF. The chain employs TRBV7-8 and TRBJ2-3; 8 bases match TRBD1. The CDR3 runs to 18 residues. Germline lookup yields CDR1 SGHVS and CDR2 FQNEAQ. Unmatched junction bases numbered 12, after V lost 0 bases and J lost 4 bases.

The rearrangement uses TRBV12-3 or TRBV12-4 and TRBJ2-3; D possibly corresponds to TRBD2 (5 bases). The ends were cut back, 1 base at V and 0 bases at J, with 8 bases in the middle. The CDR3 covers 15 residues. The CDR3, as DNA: TGTGCCAGCAGTTTAGAGCGGACTAGCACAGATACGCAGTATTTT. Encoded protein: CASSLERTSTDTQYF.

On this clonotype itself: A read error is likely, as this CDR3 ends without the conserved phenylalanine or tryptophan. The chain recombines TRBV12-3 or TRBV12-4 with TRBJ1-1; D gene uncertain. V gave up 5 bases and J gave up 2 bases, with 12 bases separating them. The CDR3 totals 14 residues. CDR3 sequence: CASSLLGINTEAFL. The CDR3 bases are TGTGCCAGCAGTCTACTGGGTATCAACACTGAAGCTTTCTTG.

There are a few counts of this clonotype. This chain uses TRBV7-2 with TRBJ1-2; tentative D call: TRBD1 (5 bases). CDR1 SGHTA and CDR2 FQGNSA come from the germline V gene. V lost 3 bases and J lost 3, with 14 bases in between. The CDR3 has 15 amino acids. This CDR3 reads CASSLSRAWDYGYTF. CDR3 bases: TGTGCCAGCAGCTTGAGCAGGGCCTGGGACTATGGCTACACCTTC.

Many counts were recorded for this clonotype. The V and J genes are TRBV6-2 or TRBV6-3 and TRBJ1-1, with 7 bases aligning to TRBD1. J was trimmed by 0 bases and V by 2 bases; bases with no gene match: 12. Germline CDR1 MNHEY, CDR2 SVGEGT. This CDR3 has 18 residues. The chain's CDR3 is CASSYEQGRVLMNTEAFF. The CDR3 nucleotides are TGTGCCAGCAGTTACGAACAGGGGCGCGTTCTCATGAACACTGAAGCTTTCTTT.

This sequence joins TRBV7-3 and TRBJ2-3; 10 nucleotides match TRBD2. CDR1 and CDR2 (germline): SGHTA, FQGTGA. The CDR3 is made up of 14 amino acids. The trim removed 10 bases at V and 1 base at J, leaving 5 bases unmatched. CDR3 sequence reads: CATSLAGGTDTQYF. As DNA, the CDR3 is TGTGCCACCAGTCTAGCGGGGGGCACAGATACGCAGTATTTT.

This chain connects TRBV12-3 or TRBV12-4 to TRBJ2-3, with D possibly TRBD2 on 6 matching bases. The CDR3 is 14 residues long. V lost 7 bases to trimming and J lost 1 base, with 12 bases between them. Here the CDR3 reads CASTSGDRTDTQYF. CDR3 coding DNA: TGTGCCAGCACCTCGGGGGACCGCACAGATACGCAGTATTTT.

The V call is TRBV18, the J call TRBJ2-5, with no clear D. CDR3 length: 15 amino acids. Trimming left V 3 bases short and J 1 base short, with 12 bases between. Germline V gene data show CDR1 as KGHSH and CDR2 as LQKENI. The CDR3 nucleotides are TGTGCCAGCTCACCGGGCCTCTCCGTCCAAGAGACCCAGTACTTC. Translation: CASSPGLSVQETQYF. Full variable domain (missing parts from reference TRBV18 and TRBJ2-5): NAGVMQNPRHLVRRRGQEARLRCSPMKGHSHVYWYRQLPEEGLKFMVYLQKENIIDESGMPKERFSAEFPKEGPSILRIQQVVRGDSAAYFCASSPGLSVQETQYFGPGTRLLVL.

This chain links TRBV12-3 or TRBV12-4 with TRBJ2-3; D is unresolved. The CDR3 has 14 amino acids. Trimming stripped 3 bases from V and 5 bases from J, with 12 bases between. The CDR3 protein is CASSFVSLGDTQYF. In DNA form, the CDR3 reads TGTGCCAGCAGTTTTGTCTCTCTTGGAGATACGCAGTATTTT.

CDR3 in DNA: TGTGCCAGCAGCCCACGACAGGACGGCAATTCACCCCTCCACTTT. Translating it yields CASSPRQDGNSPLHF. This chain links TRBV4-2 with TRBJ1-6, with a tentative D call TRBD1 (6 bases). Germline V gene lookup returns CDR1 LGHNA and CDR2 YNFKEQ. The CDR3 loop spans 15 amino acids. Trimming took 4 bases from V and 7 from J, leaving 14 bases between them.

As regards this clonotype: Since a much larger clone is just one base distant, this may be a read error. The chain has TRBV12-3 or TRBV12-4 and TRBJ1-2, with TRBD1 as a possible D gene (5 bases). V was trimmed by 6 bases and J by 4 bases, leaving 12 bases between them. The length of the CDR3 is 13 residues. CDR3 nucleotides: TGTGCCAGCAGCTATTGGGGGACCTATGGCTACACCTTC. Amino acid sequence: CASSYWGTYGYTF.

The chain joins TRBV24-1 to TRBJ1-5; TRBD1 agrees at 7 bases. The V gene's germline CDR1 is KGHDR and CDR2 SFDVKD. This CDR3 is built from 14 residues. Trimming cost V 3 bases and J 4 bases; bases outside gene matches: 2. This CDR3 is CATSDPRGNQPQHF. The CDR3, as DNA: TGTGCCACCAGTGATCCCAGGGGGAATCAGCCCCAGCATTTT.

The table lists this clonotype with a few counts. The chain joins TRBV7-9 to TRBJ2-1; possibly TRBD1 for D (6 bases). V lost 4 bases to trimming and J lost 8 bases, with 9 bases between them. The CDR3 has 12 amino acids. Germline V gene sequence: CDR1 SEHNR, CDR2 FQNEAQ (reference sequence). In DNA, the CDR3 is TGTGCCAGCAGCTCCGGGACATATGAGCAGTTCTTC. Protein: CASSSGTYEQFF.

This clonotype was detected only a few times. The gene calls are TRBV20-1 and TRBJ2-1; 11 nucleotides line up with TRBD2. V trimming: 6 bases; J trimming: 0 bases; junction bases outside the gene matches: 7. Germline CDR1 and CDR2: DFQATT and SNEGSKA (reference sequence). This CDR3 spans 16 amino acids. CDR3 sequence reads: CSAQRGTSGSYNEQFF. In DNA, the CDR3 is TGCAGTGCCCAAAGGGGGACTAGCGGCTCCTACAATGAGCAGTTCTTC.

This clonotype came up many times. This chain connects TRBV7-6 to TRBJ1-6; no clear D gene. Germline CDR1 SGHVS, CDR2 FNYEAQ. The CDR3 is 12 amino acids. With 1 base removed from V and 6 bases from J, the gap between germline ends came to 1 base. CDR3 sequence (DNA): TGTGCCAGCAGCTTAGTTAATTCACCCCTCCACTTT. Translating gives CASSLVNSPLHF. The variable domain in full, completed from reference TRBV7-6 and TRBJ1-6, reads GAGVSQSPRYKVTKRGQDVALRCDPISGHVSLYWYRQALGQGPEFLTYFNYEAQQDKSGLPNDRFSAERPEGSISTLTIQRTEQRDSAMYRCASSLVNSPLHFGNGTRLTVT.

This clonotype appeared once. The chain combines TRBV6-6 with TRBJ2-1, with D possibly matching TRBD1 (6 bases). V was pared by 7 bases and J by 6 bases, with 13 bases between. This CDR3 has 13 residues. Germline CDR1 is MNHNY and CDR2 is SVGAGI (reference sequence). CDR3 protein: CASMKGGSNEQFF. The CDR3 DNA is TGTGCCAGCATGAAAGGGGGAAGCAATGAGCAGTTCTTC.

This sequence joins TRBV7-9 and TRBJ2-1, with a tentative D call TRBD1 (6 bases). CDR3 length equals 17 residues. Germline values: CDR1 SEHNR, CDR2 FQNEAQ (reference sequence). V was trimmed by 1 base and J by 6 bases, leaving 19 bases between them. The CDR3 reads CASSLGGQVGNRNEQFF. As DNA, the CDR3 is TGTGCCAGCAGCTTAGGGGGACAAGTCGGTAACCGCAATGAGCAGTTCTTC.